The 20 T cell receptor beta chains reported below all come from one sample, sequenced in a study of T cell responses to AZD1222 COVID-19 vaccine. Sequencing used immunoSEQ multiplex PCR; TCRdb keeps in-frame clones, though not all of them. The sample shows roughly 130,000 clones, 92% of them seen only once. This specimen was peripheral blood, taken on day 0 of AZD1222 vaccination. Source of these receptors: an adult in good health.

The chain links TRBV7-9 to TRBJ2-5; the D gene is possibly TRBD2 (6 bases). The CDR3 is 15 amino acids. V shed 1 base and J shed 4 bases, with 13 bases lying between them. Germline V gene lookup returns CDR1 SEHNR and CDR2 FQNEAQ (reference sequence). The CDR3 spells CASSLGFGGGETQYF. The DNA for the CDR3 is TGTGCCAGCAGCTTAGGGTTCGGGGGAGGAGAGACCCAGTACTTC.

Notes on this clone: Within the sample, other DNA sequences also encode this same CDR3. This sequence joins TRBV18 and TRBJ1-5; D is perhaps TRBD1 (5 bases). Trimming took 6 bases from V and 6 from J, leaving 12 bases between them. Looked up from germline, CDR1 is KGHSH and CDR2 is LQKENI. The CDR3 extends over 13 amino acids. The CDR3 nucleotides are TGTGCCAGCTCCCTAGGGGTGACTCAGCCCCAGCATTTT. Its translation is CASSLGVTQPQHF.

This clone appeared a few times. This chain links TRBV3-1 (or the pseudogene TRBV3-2) with TRBJ2-1, with D uncertain. Germline lookup yields CDR1 LGHDT and CDR2 YNNKEL (reference sequence). The V end lost 1 base, the J end lost 15 bases, and 13 bases lay between the germline ends. The CDR3 runs to 12 residues. The CDR3, as DNA: TGTGCCAGCAGCCAAGTGTTACTCATGCGGTTCTTC. Protein sequence: CASSQVLLMRFF.

V is TRBV14 and J is TRBJ1-1; D may be TRBD1 (6 bases). CDR1 is SGHDN, CDR2 FVKESK, per germline. V was trimmed by 1 base and J by 5 bases, leaving 11 bases between them. This CDR3 comprises 14 residues. CDR3 amino acids: CASSQAQGRTEAFF. Written as DNA, the CDR3 is TGTGCCAGCAGCCAAGCCCAGGGGAGGACTGAAGCTTTCTTT.

This chain connects TRBV2 to TRBJ1-3; D is unclear. The ends were cut back, 8 bases at V and 4 bases at J, with 9 bases in the middle. The CDR3 is made up of 12 amino acids. Germline V CDR1 and CDR2: SNHLY, FYNNEI. CDR3 sequence (DNA): TGTGCCAGCGGTCTGCTAGGAAACACCATATATTTT. It translates to CASGLLGNTIYF.

The J gene is TRBJ1-5, the V gene TRBV19, with D tentatively TRBD1 (6 bases). The CDR3 extends over 15 amino acids. V gave up 5 bases and J gave up 1 base, with 12 bases separating them. CDR1 and CDR2 from the germline V gene are LNHDA and SQIVND (reference sequence). The CDR3 DNA sequence: TGTGCCAGTAGTTACAGGGCGACGAGCAATCAGCCCCAGCATTTT. This encodes CASSYRATSNQPQHF.

This clone was found once. The chain uses TRBV4-1 and TRBJ2-1; 9 bases align to TRBD1. Germline CDR1 is MGHRA and CDR2 is YSYEKL. The CDR3 totals 14 residues. V gave up 2 bases and J gave up 7 bases; unmatched junction bases: 3. CDR3 DNA: TGCGCCAGCAGCCAACCGGGACAGGGAAATGAGCAGTTCTTC. Its protein is CASSQPGQGNEQFF.

This chain links TRBV7-2 with TRBJ1-1; D is ambiguous. Looked up from germline, CDR1 is SGHTA and CDR2 is FQGNSA. V was clipped by 10 bases and J by 3 bases, with 18 bases between them. The CDR3 runs to 14 residues. This chain's CDR3 is CATTDGRKDTEAFF. DNA of the CDR3: TGTGCCACCACGGACGGAAGAAAGGACACTGAAGCTTTCTTT.

The chain combines TRBV19 with TRBJ1-1, with D perhaps TRBD1 (6 bases). Germline V gene lookup returns CDR1 LNHDA and CDR2 SQIVND (reference sequence). V gave up 5 bases and J gave up 3 bases, with 19 bases separating them. CDR3 length: 16 amino acids. The CDR3 DNA is TGTGCCAGTAGTCTCGAACAGGCGGCAGGGGACACTGAAGCTTTCTTT. Translated: CASSLEQAAGDTEAFF.

CDR3 sequence: CASSYGGGAGYGYTF. In nucleotides, the CDR3 is TGTGCCAGCAGTTACGGTGGGGGGGCGGGCTATGGCTACACCTTC. V usage is TRBV6-5 and J usage is TRBJ1-2; maybe TRBD1 (6 bases). The germline V gene has CDR1 MNHEY and CDR2 SVGAGI. There are 15 residues in the CDR3. Trimming took 2 bases from V and 4 from J, leaving 14 bases between them.

This rearrangement joins TRBV19 to TRBJ2-1, with 7 nucleotides matching TRBD2. CDR3 length: 15 amino acids. Germline V gene lookup returns CDR1 LNHDA and CDR2 SQIVND (reference sequence). V lost 9 bases, J lost 0 bases, and 8 bases stayed unmatched. The CDR3 sequence is CASSPRDYSYNEQFF. CDR3 DNA: TGTGCCAGCTCGCCCCGGGACTACTCCTACAATGAGCAGTTCTTC.

The J gene is TRBJ2-5, the V gene TRBV10-3, with 9 positions matching TRBD2. The CDR3 runs 16 residues. Germline values: CDR1 ENHRY, CDR2 SYGVKD. The V and J ends lost 5 bases and 1 base, in that order; junction bases with no gene match: 8. The CDR3 sequence: CAISRRGGNGQETQYF. The CDR3 bases are TGTGCCATCAGTCGGCGGGGGGGCAACGGCCAAGAGACCCAGTACTTC.

The genes are TRBV13 and TRBJ2-2; D possibly corresponds to TRBD1 (6 bases). Trimming removed 6 bases from V and 8 bases from J, with 10 bases in between. This CDR3 contains 12 residues. CDR1 is PRHDT and CDR2 is FYEKMQ in the germline V gene (reference sequence). DNA for the CDR3: TGTGCCAGCAGTCACAGGGCTGGGGAGCTGTTTTTT. Translation gives CASSHRAGELFF.

The genes are TRBV2 and TRBJ2-7, with D maybe TRBD2 (5 bases). V shed 0 bases and J shed 2 bases, with 11 bases lying between them. This CDR3 spans 15 amino acids. Germline-derived CDR1 and CDR2 are SNHLY and FYNNEI. CDR3 region: CASSEARSGPYEQYV. Here the CDR3 DNA reads TGTGCCAGCAGTGAAGCGCGGAGCGGACCCTACGAGCAGTACGTC.

This clone was seen once. V is TRBV6-5 and J is TRBJ2-7; D ambiguous. The germline gives CDR1 MNHEY, CDR2 SVGAGI. The CDR3 is made up of 14 amino acids. Trimming removed 7 bases from V and 5 bases from J, with 18 bases in between. The CDR3 protein is CASMPRPSGNEQYF. The CDR3 DNA reads as TGTGCCAGCATGCCCCGGCCATCAGGCAACGAGCAGTACTTC.

This chain connects TRBV15 to TRBJ2-7; D is possibly TRBD1 (6 bases). Germline CDR1 is LNHNV and CDR2 is YYDKDF (reference sequence). Trimming took off 1 base at V and 0 bases at J, with 13 bases between the two ends. The CDR3 is 16 amino acids. DNA for the CDR3: TGTGCCACCAGCAGAGTCGGGACACACTACTCCTACGAGCAGTACTTC. It is translated as CATSRVGTHYSYEQYF.

V and J are TRBV7-3 and TRBJ1-2; tentative D call: TRBD1 (5 bases). The V end was cut by 5 bases, the J end by 8 bases, with 21 bases between. Germline assignment: CDR1 SGHTA and CDR2 FQGTGA. The CDR3 covers 15 residues. CDR3 sequence: CASSQGDRRPGGYTF. In DNA, the CDR3 is TGTGCCAGCAGCCAAGGGGACCGTAGGCCCGGGGGCTACACCTTC.

The chain employs TRBV6-4 and TRBJ2-1; D might be TRBD1 (6 bases). The CDR3 spans 14 residues. The germline CDR1 and CDR2 sequences are MRHNA and SNTAGT. Trimming pared 3 bases from V and 4 bases from J, leaving 10 bases between. CDR3 sequence: CASSEGARYNEQFF. The DNA for the CDR3 is TGTGCCAGCAGTGAGGGGGCTAGATACAATGAGCAGTTCTTC.

V is TRBV29-1 and J is TRBJ2-3; D unclear. The CDR3 has 13 residues. The ends were cut back, 0 bases at V and 4 bases at J, with 8 bases in the middle. Germline CDR1 reads SQVTM; CDR2 reads ANQGSEA. The DNA for the CDR3 is TGCAGCGTTGAAGATCAGCTTGCAGATACGCAGTATTTT. Residues: CSVEDQLADTQYF.

The chain uses TRBV9 and TRBJ1-4, with D unresolved. The CDR3 covers 14 residues. CDR1 is SGDLS and CDR2 is YYNGEE in the germline V gene. The germline V and J ends were trimmed by 4 bases and 4 bases, with 11 bases remaining between them. The CDR3 reads CASSPVSSNEKLFF. CDR3 nucleotides: TGTGCCAGCAGCCCGGTGAGCAGTAATGAAAAACTGTTTTTT.